These T cell receptor beta chains were read from a single sample in a study of response to subunit inactivated influenza vaccine. MiXCR, run by TCRdb on the RT-PCR reads, gives a single entry per CDR3 protein. The data contain approximately 290,000 distinct CDR3 sequences, approximately 20% of them singletons. This sample comprised PBMCs from blood, obtained approximately 20 months after vaccination. These receptors were obtained from a man between 50 and 75 years old who received an inactivated influenza vaccine. CDR3s include the opening cysteine and the closing phenylalanine or tryptophan. A D gene is named only where the DNA matches it firmly. Size tells how often a clone was seen (once, few, many) or the class of an expanded clone, and some rows leave it out.

CDR3aa: CASSRSGNQPQHF
CDR3nt: TGTGCCAGCAGCCGTTCGGGCAATCAGCCCCAGCATTTT
v_gene: TRBV5-5
d_gene: -
j_gene: TRBJ1-5
abundance: many

CDR3aa: CASSLVAGGEYSYEQYF
CDR3nt: TGCGCCAGCAGCTTGGTGGCAGGGGGCGAGTATTCCTACGAGCAGTACTTC
v_gene: TRBV5-1
d_gene: TRBD1
j_gene: TRBJ2-7
abundance: few

CDR3aa: CASSQERRGGTDTQYF
CDR3nt: TGTGCCAGCAGCCAAGAAAGGCGGGGGGGGACAGATACGCAGTATTTT
v_gene: TRBV3-1
d_gene: TRBD2
j_gene: TRBJ2-3
abundance: -

CDR3aa: CASSPGTVLSSYNSPLHF
CDR3nt: TGTGCCAGCTCACCGGGGACAGTCCTGAGCTCCTATAATTCACCCCTCCACTTT
v_gene: TRBV18
d_gene: TRBD1
j_gene: TRBJ1-6
abundance: few

CDR3aa: CASSLPAWNSPLHF
CDR3nt: TGTGCCAGCAGCTTACCGGCGTGGAATTCACCCCTCCACTTT
v_gene: TRBV5-6
d_gene: -
j_gene: TRBJ1-6
abundance: many

CDR3aa: CASSLMGTSYNEQFF
CDR3nt: TGTGCCAGCAGTTTGATGGGGACCAGTTACAATGAGCAGTTCTTC
v_gene: TRBV12-3/TRBV12-4
d_gene: -
j_gene: TRBJ2-1
abundance: -

CDR3aa: CSVGPPVVYEQYF
CDR3nt: TGCAGCGTGGGGCCCCCGGTGGTCTACGAGCAGTACTTC
v_gene: TRBV29-1
d_gene: -
j_gene: TRBJ2-7
abundance: few

CDR3aa: CASSRDRGHYEQYF
CDR3nt: TGTGCCAGCAGCCGGGACAGGGGGCACTACGAGCAGTACTTC
v_gene: TRBV13
d_gene: TRBD1
j_gene: TRBJ2-7
abundance: few

CDR3aa: CSATRGRGYEQYF
CDR3nt: TGCAGTGCTACTAGGGGAAGGGGCTACGAGCAGTACTTC
v_gene: TRBV20-1
d_gene: -
j_gene: TRBJ2-7
abundance: -

CDR3aa: CASSQDLGFGSYNEQFF
CDR3nt: TGTGCCAGCAGCCAAGATTTAGGCTTTGGCTCCTACAATGAGCAGTTCTTC
v_gene: TRBV3-1
d_gene: -
j_gene: TRBJ2-1
abundance: -

CDR3aa: CSAIARQGHSGNTIYF
CDR3nt: TGCAGTGCGATCGCTCGACAGGGTCACTCTGGAAACACCATATATTTT
v_gene: TRBV20-1
d_gene: TRBD1
j_gene: TRBJ1-3
abundance: -

CDR3aa: CASSSGQTLSNQPQHF
CDR3nt: TGTGCCAGCAGCTCGGGACAGACCCTTAGCAATCAGCCCCAGCATTTT
v_gene: TRBV7-2
d_gene: TRBD1
j_gene: TRBJ1-5
abundance: few

CDR3aa: CSVRAGAGSYNEQFF
CDR3nt: TGCAGCGTACGAGCGGGAGCCGGGTCCTACAATGAGCAGTTCTTC
v_gene: TRBV29-1
d_gene: TRBD2
j_gene: TRBJ2-1
abundance: -

CDR3aa: CASSPPSLVEQFF
CDR3nt: TGTGCCAGCAGCCCCCCCTCGTTGGTTGAGCAGTTCTTC
v_gene: TRBV6-2/TRBV6-3
d_gene: -
j_gene: TRBJ2-1
abundance: -

CDR3aa: CAISGGPAEAFF
CDR3nt: TGTGCCATCAGTGGAGGGCCGGCTGAAGCTTTCTTT
v_gene: TRBV10-3
d_gene: -
j_gene: TRBJ1-1
abundance: once

CDR3aa: CASSQDWPQTTYEQYF
CDR3nt: TGCGCCAGCAGCCAAGATTGGCCACAGACTACCTACGAGCAGTACTTC
v_gene: TRBV4-3
d_gene: -
j_gene: TRBJ2-7
abundance: few

CDR3aa: CASSHGPGDTEAFF
CDR3nt: TGCGCCAGCAGCCATGGCCCAGGGGACACTGAAGCTTTCTTT
v_gene: TRBV4-3
d_gene: -
j_gene: TRBJ1-1
abundance: -

CDR3aa: CASGSIYGYTF
CDR3nt: TGTGCCAGCGGTTCTATCTATGGCTACACCTTC
v_gene: TRBV12-3/TRBV12-4
d_gene: -
j_gene: TRBJ1-2
abundance: -

CDR3aa: CASSQVRLVHRGLTDTQYF
CDR3nt: TGTGCCAGCAGCCAAGTTAGATTAGTTCACAGGGGGCTAACAGATACGCAGTATTTT
v_gene: TRBV4-2
d_gene: TRBD1
j_gene: TRBJ2-3
abundance: -

CDR3aa: CATSDSDRAREQFF
CDR3nt: TGTGCCACCAGTGATTCGGACAGGGCCCGTGAGCAGTTCTTC
v_gene: TRBV24-1
d_gene: TRBD1
j_gene: TRBJ2-1
abundance: -